One sample yielded the 26 T cell receptor beta chains listed below, sequenced in a study of cytomegalovirus exposure and HLA in healthy donors. Primers included in the PCR were 60 Vbeta and 13 Jbeta primers. Sequencing was performed with immunoSEQ multiplex PCR; in TCRdb, only in-frame clones are kept and a portion is missing. The sample records under 200,000 clones, 75% to 85% being singletons. Sequenced input: PBMCs. The receptor source for this set is a woman in her forties or fifties in good health and CMV-seronegative.

The gene calls are TRBV6-5 and TRBJ1-2; possibly TRBD1 for D (5 bases). Germline V gene lookup returns CDR1 MNHEY and CDR2 SVGAGI. V shed 2 bases and J shed 8 bases, with 12 bases lying between them. The CDR3 contains 13 residues. The CDR3 DNA reads TGTGCCAGCAGTTACGGCGCGGGGCAAGGCTACACCTTC. It translates to CASSYGAGQGYTF.

Notes on this clone: Other nucleotide sequences in the sample specify the same CDR3. The chain is built from TRBV6-5 and TRBJ1-1; 7 bases fit TRBD1. The CDR3 extends over 15 amino acids. Germline V gene data show CDR1 as MNHEY and CDR2 as SVGAGI. J lost 2 bases, V lost 0 bases, and 3 bases had no gene match. In DNA form, the CDR3 reads TGTGCCAGCAGTTACTCTCGGACAGGAAACACTGAAGCTTTCTTT. This sequence encodes CASSYSRTGNTEAFF.

This clone was picked up a small number of times. The chain joins TRBV2 to TRBJ2-2; 8 bases fit TRBD1. CDR1 SNHLY and CDR2 FYNNEI come from the germline V gene. The CDR3 contains 15 residues. V lost 6 bases to trimming and J lost 0 bases; unmatched junction nucleotides: 3. The CDR3 DNA reads as TGTGCCAGCAGAGGCAGGGGGCCGAACACCGGGGAGCTGTTTTTT. Amino acid sequence: CASRGRGPNTGELFF.

This rearrangement joins TRBV27 to TRBJ2-7, with TRBD2 as a possible D gene (6 bases). The germline V gene encodes CDR1 MNHEY and CDR2 SMNVEV (reference sequence). This CDR3 is 15 amino acids long. Trimming left V 8 bases short and J 6 bases short, with 23 bases between. The CDR3 spells CASQVAGRLVGEQYF. CDR3 nucleotide sequence: TGTGCCAGCCAGGTTGCGGGGAGGCTGGTGGGCGAGCAGTACTTC.

The gene calls are TRBV19 and TRBJ1-5; 11 bases agree with TRBD1. Germline V gene lookup returns CDR1 LNHDA and CDR2 SQIVND (reference sequence). This CDR3 region has 16 residues. After removal of 5 bases from V and 2 bases from J, the junction contained 5 bases not matched to a gene. The CDR3 DNA reads TGTGCCAGTAGTCCGGGGACAGGGGGTGGCAATCAGCCCCAGCATTTT. This codes for CASSPGTGGGNQPQHF.

The chain combines TRBV14 with TRBJ1-2; D not certain. Between the trimmed V and J ends, which lost 0 bases and 3 bases, there was a span of 11 bases. This CDR3 has 15 residues. Germline V gene lookup returns CDR1 SGHDN and CDR2 FVKESK. The CDR3 region has the DNA TGTGCCAGCAGCCAAGAGGGTATCGGGGACTATGGCTACACCTTC. Translated: CASSQEGIGDYGYTF.

The J gene is TRBJ2-3, the V gene TRBV7-6, with 7 bases lining up with TRBD1. Germline V gene lookup returns CDR1 SGHVS and CDR2 FNYEAQ. This CDR3 region has 14 residues. The junction had 4 bases not matched to a gene; V was cut back by 4 bases and J by 3 bases. CDR3 protein: CASSSGGWTDTQYF. The CDR3 coding sequence is TGTGCCAGCAGCTCAGGGGGTTGGACAGATACGCAGTATTTT.

V usage is TRBV28 and J usage is TRBJ1-2; D is undetermined. The CDR3 spans 16 residues. From germline, CDR1 is MDHEN and CDR2 SYDVKM. V was shortened by 7 bases and J by 5 bases, with 23 bases between the two germline ends. CDR3 sequence reads: CASTYNDRSGSYGYTF. CDR3 sequence (DNA): TGTGCCAGCACCTACAACGATCGATCGGGGTCATATGGCTACACCTTC.

This clone was observed once. J is TRBJ2-5 and V is TRBV20-1; D gene ambiguous. CDR1 and CDR2 (germline): DFQATT, SNEGSKA (reference sequence). CDR3 length: 11 residues. V lost 6 bases and J 5 bases, leaving 10 bases between the germline ends. The CDR3 is CSALESETQYF. The CDR3 region has the DNA TGCAGTGCCCTCGAGAGTGAGACCCAGTACTTC.

The rearrangement uses TRBV29-1 and TRBJ2-1; 8 nucleotides match TRBD2. Unmatched junction bases numbered 9, after V lost 0 bases and J lost 8 bases. CDR1 and CDR2 (germline): SQVTM, ANQGSEA. The CDR3 consists of 15 residues. The DNA for the CDR3 is TGCAGCGTTGAAGATCGGGGGGGCCGGGGGGATGAGCAGTTCTTC. Its translation is CSVEDRGGRGDEQFF.

The chain employs TRBV4-3 and TRBJ2-7; D remains unclear. The V end lost 6 bases, the J end lost 4 bases, and 16 bases lay between the germline ends. The CDR3 consists of 14 residues. Germline assignment: CDR1 LGHNA and CDR2 YSLEER. This chain's CDR3 is CASSLTAGSYEQYF. For the CDR3, the DNA is TGCGCCAGCAGTCTTACGGCAGGTAGTTACGAGCAGTACTTC.

This sequence joins TRBV7-9 and TRBJ2-7; D call uncertain. Germline-derived CDR1 and CDR2 are SEHNR and FQNEAQ (reference sequence). Trimming pared 5 bases from V and 0 bases from J, leaving 14 bases between. The CDR3 length is 15 residues. This CDR3 is CASSPLLGSSYEQYF. The CDR3, as DNA: TGTGCCAGCAGCCCTCTTCTAGGAAGCTCCTACGAGCAGTACTTC.

This clone was observed a few times. The chain uses TRBV7-2 and TRBJ1-2; 8 nucleotides align to TRBD1. Per germline, CDR1 SGHTA and CDR2 FQGNSA. The CDR3 is made up of 14 amino acids. Trimming at V came to 1 base and at J to 8 bases, leaving 6 bases not matched to a gene. CDR3 coding DNA: TGTGCCAGCAGCTTAGAGCCAGGGGGCTGGGGCTACACCTTC. Its translation is CASSLEPGGWGYTF.

This rearrangement joins TRBV12-1 to TRBJ2-4; TRBD1 is taken as the D call from the table, unchecked against the DNA. TRBV12-1 is a pseudogene. The CDR3 consists of 20 residues. The CDR3 protein is CASSPRTGAAQRGTKNIQYF. Here the CDR3 DNA reads TGTGCCAGCAGCCCCCGGACAGGGGCCGCCCAACGGGGGACCAAAAACATTCAGTACTTC.

This chain uses TRBV27 with TRBJ2-1, with D possibly TRBD1 on 5 matching bases. V lost 4 bases and J 4 bases, leaving 11 bases between the germline ends. The germline V gene encodes CDR1 MNHEY and CDR2 SMNVEV (reference sequence). The CDR3 contains 14 residues. CDR3 amino acids: CASSSNRRYNEQFF. The DNA of the CDR3 is TGTGCCAGCAGTTCTAACAGGAGATACAATGAGCAGTTCTTC.

The chain joins TRBV6-5 to TRBJ2-5, with 10 bases identical to TRBD2. The J call could be wrong; TRBJ2-7 is a better fit for the DNA end. This CDR3 has 15 residues. The germline gives CDR1 MNHEY, CDR2 SVGAGI. CDR3 sequence reads: CASSSLAGAFYEQYF. CDR3 coding DNA: TGTGCCAGCAGTTCTCTAGCGGGAGCCTTCTACGAGCAGTACTTC.

The chain is built from TRBV27 and TRBJ1-5; 9 nucleotides align to TRBD1. The germline gives CDR1 MNHEY, CDR2 SMNVEV (reference sequence). V shed 3 bases, J shed 5 bases, and the junction held 8 bases outside the gene matches. This CDR3 region has 16 residues. CDR3 residues: CASSLTAGTGYQPQHF. CDR3 coding DNA: TGTGCCAGCAGTTTGACAGCCGGGACAGGGTATCAGCCCCAGCATTTT.

The V and J genes are TRBV6-5 and TRBJ2-7; 10 nucleotides line up with TRBD2. The J segment lost 4 bases and the V segment lost 0 bases, leaving 0 bases of the junction unmatched. Germline V gene data show CDR1 as MNHEY and CDR2 as SVGAGI. The CDR3 is made up of 14 amino acids. The CDR3 is CASSYSTSGYEQYF. Written as DNA, the CDR3 is TGTGCCAGCAGTTACTCGACTAGCGGGTACGAGCAGTACTTC.

V usage is TRBV7-9 and J usage is TRBJ2-3; TRBD2 matches 11 bases. V was pared by 6 bases and J by 3 bases, with 8 bases of the junction left unmatched. From germline, CDR1 is SEHNR and CDR2 FQNEAQ (reference sequence). The CDR3 is made up of 16 amino acids. As DNA, the CDR3 is TGTGCCAGCAGTTTCCTACTAGCGGGAGCTACAGATACGCAGTATTTT. Protein product: CASSFLLAGATDTQYF.

The chain employs TRBV6-5 and TRBJ2-7, with D possibly TRBD1 on 6 matching bases. Trimming pared 4 bases from V and 3 bases from J, leaving 19 bases between. CDR1 and CDR2 from the germline V gene are MNHEY and SVGAGI. This CDR3 is 16 amino acids long. The CDR3 nucleotides read TGTGCCAGCAGTTCTCTTGGGGGCGTGGGGGTCTACGAGCAGTACTTC. Its translation is CASSSLGGVGVYEQYF.

V gene TRBV5-1 combines with J gene TRBJ2-1; 11 nucleotides line up with TRBD2. CDR3 length: 16 amino acids. V shed 6 bases and J 4 bases; nucleotides not matched to a gene: 9. Germline V lookup: CDR1 SGHRS, CDR2 YFSETQ. The CDR3 loop is CASKSYSGREYNEQFF. The DNA of the CDR3 is TGCGCCAGCAAATCCTATAGCGGGAGGGAATACAATGAGCAGTTCTTC. Filled out from reference TRBV5-1 and TRBJ2-1, the complete variable domain reads KAGVTQTPRYLIKTRGQQVTLSCSPISGHRSVSWYQQTPGQGLQFLFEYFSETQRNKGNFPGRFSGRQFSNSRSEMNVSTLELGDSALYLCASKSYSGREYNEQFFGPGTRLTVL.

The rearrangement uses TRBV7-2 and TRBJ1-1; no firm D call. Deletions cut 5 bases from V and 2 bases from J, with 12 bases between. Per the germline V gene, CDR1 is SGHTA and CDR2 is FQGNSA. The CDR3 sequence is 14 residues long. CDR3 residues: CASSPVGSNTEAFF. In DNA form, the CDR3 reads TGTGCCAGCAGCCCCGTTGGCAGTAACACTGAAGCTTTCTTT.

The J gene is TRBJ2-3, the V gene TRBV5-1, with 7 bases identical to TRBD2. CDR1 and CDR2 (germline): SGHRS, YFSETQ. CDR3 length equals 18 residues. The V segment lost 0 bases and the J segment 4 bases; nucleotides outside the gene matches: 14. The CDR3 sequence is CASSLALTSSGGSDTQYF. CDR3 DNA sequence: TGCGCCAGCAGCTTGGCACTGACTAGCTCGGGAGGATCAGATACGCAGTATTTT.

This chain's CDR3 is CSVEGSGAQDTQYF. In nucleotides, the CDR3 is TGCAGCGTTGAAGGGTCGGGAGCGCAGGATACGCAGTATTTT. The V and J genes are TRBV29-1 and TRBJ2-3; possible D gene TRBD2, 6 bases. CDR1 SQVTM and CDR2 ANQGSEA come from the germline V gene. This CDR3 spans 14 amino acids. The ends were cut back, 1 base at V and 6 bases at J, with 14 bases in the middle.

V usage is TRBV18 and J usage is TRBJ2-7; maybe TRBD2 (6 bases). The length of the CDR3 is 13 residues. Germline V gene data show CDR1 as KGHSH and CDR2 as LQKENI. Trimming removed 3 bases at V and 3 bases at J, with 9 bases between. The DNA of the CDR3 is TGTGCCAGCTCACCGGTCGGGAGCTACGAGCAGTACTTC. As protein: CASSPVGSYEQYF.

For the CDR3, the DNA is TGTGCCAGCAGTTACTCCGGGACAGTTAATGAAAAACTGTTTTTT. It codes for CASSYSGTVNEKLFF. This chain connects TRBV6-5 to TRBJ1-4; TRBD1 aligns across 7 bases. Germline V CDR1 and CDR2: MNHEY, SVGAGI. Trimming at V came to 0 bases and at J to 4 bases, leaving 2 bases not matched to a gene. The CDR3 totals 15 residues.